This TCR beta chain was sequenced for a study of blood T cell repertoires in COVID-19. The CDR3 loop spans 17 amino acids. Looked up from germline, CDR1 is SNHLY and CDR2 is FYNNEI. V was clipped by 6 bases and J by 0 bases; unmatched bases: 8. Method: immunoSEQ multiplex PCR; TCRdb's copy keeps in-frame clones and lacks some. The table includes about 190,000 clones, about 88% detected once. Sequencing used peripheral blood. This clonotype was obtained from a woman younger than 45 with active or convalescent COVID-19. V usage is TRBV2 and J usage is TRBJ1-1; 12 bases are a match to TRBD1. CDR3 coding DNA: TGTGCCAGCAGACCGGGACAGGGGGCAGGGGTGAACACTGAAGCTTTCTTT. This sequence encodes CASRPGQGAGVNTEAFF.